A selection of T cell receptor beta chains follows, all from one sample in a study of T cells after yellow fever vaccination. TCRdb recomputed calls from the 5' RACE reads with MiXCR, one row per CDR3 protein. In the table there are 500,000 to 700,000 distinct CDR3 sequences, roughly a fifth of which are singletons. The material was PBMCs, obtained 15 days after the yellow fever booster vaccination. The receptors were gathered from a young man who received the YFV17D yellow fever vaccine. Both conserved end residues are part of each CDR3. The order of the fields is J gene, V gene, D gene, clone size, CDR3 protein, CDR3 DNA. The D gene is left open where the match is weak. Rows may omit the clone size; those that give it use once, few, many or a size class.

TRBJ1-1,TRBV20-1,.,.,CSAEHRRGLNTEAFF,TGCAGTGCTGAGCATCGGAGGGGTCTGAACACTGAAGCTTTCTTT
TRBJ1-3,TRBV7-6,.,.,CASSLGGYRDTIYF,TGTGCCAGCAGCTTAGGTGGATATCGGGACACCATATATTTT
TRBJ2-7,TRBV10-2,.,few,CASRRDTAYEQYF,TGCGCCAGCAGAAGGGACACAGCCTACGAGCAGTACTTC
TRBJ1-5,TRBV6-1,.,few,CASKRGPGAQPQHF,TGTGCCAGCAAAAGGGGACCTGGGGCACAGCCCCAGCATTTT
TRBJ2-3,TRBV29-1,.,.,CSVDRIIGDTQYF,TGCAGCGTTGACCGGATAATCGGGGATACGCAGTATTTT
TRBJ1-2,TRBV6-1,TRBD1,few,CASTPMGTGNGYTF,TGTGCCAGTACCCCCATGGGGACAGGGAATGGCTACACCTTC
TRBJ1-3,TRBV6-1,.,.,CASSKQTAGNTIYF,TGTGCCAGCAGTAAACAGACGGCTGGAAACACCATATATTTT
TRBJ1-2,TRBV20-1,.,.,CSARVGGVPTSYGYTF,TGCAGTGCTCGGGTGGGTGGAGTTCCAACTAGCTATGGCTACACCTTC
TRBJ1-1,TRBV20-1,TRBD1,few,CSARRHGTGRTEAFF,TGCAGTGCTAGAAGGCACGGGACAGGGAGAACTGAAGCTTTCTTT
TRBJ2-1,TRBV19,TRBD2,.,CASSRRTSGGHNEQFF,TGTGCCAGTAGCAGGAGGACTAGCGGGGGACACAATGAGCAGTTCTTC
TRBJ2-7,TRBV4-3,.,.,CASSQGIAEISYEQYF,TGCGCCAGCAGCCAAGGCATAGCGGAGATCTCCTACGAGCAGTACTTC